A selection of T cell receptor beta chains follows, all from one sample in a study of shared clonotypes between healthy human individuals. Sequenced by immunoSEQ multiplex PCR; TCRdb stores in-frame clones only, minus some. The sample shows just over 2,000,000 clones, approximately 95% of them seen only once. The material sequenced was naive CD4+ T cells sorted from blood. The receptors come from a man between 18 and 35 years old in good health. Each CDR3 is given with its conserved first and last residue. Fields, in order: D gene, V gene, clone size, J gene, CDR3 DNA, CDR3 protein. A D gene is named only where the DNA matches it firmly. The size entry is marked missing in some rows and otherwise reads once, few, many or a size class.

d_call: NA; v_call: TRBV2; clone_size: once; j_call: TRBJ2-4; cdr3_nt: TGTGCCAGCACGTCAATAGCCAAAAACATTCAGTACTTC; cdr3_aa: CASTSIAKNIQYF
d_call: TRBD1; v_call: TRBV29-1; clone_size: NA; j_call: TRBJ1-1; cdr3_nt: TGCAGCGTTGCTGTCGACAGGGCCTCAACTGAAGCTTTCTTT; cdr3_aa: CSVAVDRASTEAFF
d_call: NA; v_call: TRBV6-5; clone_size: NA; j_call: TRBJ1-2; cdr3_nt: TGTGCCAGCAGTTATGCGACGGGGAAAAATGGCTACACCTTC; cdr3_aa: CASSYATGKNGYTF
d_call: NA; v_call: TRBV7-9; clone_size: NA; j_call: TRBJ2-2; cdr3_nt: TGTGCCAGCAGCGACACAACCGGGGAGCTGTTTTTT; cdr3_aa: CASSDTTGELFF
d_call: TRBD2; v_call: TRBV5-1; clone_size: NA; j_call: TRBJ2-1; cdr3_nt: TGCGCCAGCAGCTTCGCGACTAGCGGAAACAATGAGCAGTTCTTC; cdr3_aa: CASSFATSGNNEQFF
d_call: TRBD2; v_call: TRBV13; clone_size: NA; j_call: TRBJ2-2; cdr3_nt: TGTGCCAGCAGCTTTTATGCGGGGGAAAACACCGGGGAGCTGTTTTTT; cdr3_aa: CASSFYAGENTGELFF
d_call: NA; v_call: TRBV18; clone_size: NA; j_call: TRBJ1-2; cdr3_nt: TGTGCCAGCTCACCACCACAGGGTGGCTACACCTTC; cdr3_aa: CASSPPQGGYTF
d_call: TRBD2; v_call: TRBV7-2; clone_size: NA; j_call: TRBJ2-3; cdr3_nt: TGTGCCAGCAGCGTGGGACTAGCGGGGCCCACAGATACGCAGTATTTT; cdr3_aa: CASSVGLAGPTDTQYF
d_call: TRBD1; v_call: TRBV7-3; clone_size: NA; j_call: TRBJ1-2; cdr3_nt: TGTGCCAGCAGCCAGGACAGGTGGGGCTATGGCTACACCTTC; cdr3_aa: CASSQDRWGYGYTF
d_call: TRBD1; v_call: TRBV6-5; clone_size: NA; j_call: TRBJ1-2; cdr3_nt: TGTGCCAGCAGTTACTCTGTGGACAGGGCTGGCTACACCTTC; cdr3_aa: CASSYSVDRAGYTF
d_call: NA; v_call: TRBV6-1; clone_size: once; j_call: TRBJ1-1; cdr3_nt: TGTGCCAGCAGTGAATTATGGGGGGAGGGCACTGAAGCTTTCTTT; cdr3_aa: CASSELWGEGTEAFF
d_call: NA; v_call: TRBV28; clone_size: NA; j_call: TRBJ1-4; cdr3_nt: TGTGCCAGCAGTCAGAGAGATGAAAAACTGTTTTTT; cdr3_aa: CASSQRDEKLFF
d_call: NA; v_call: TRBV5-1; clone_size: once; j_call: TRBJ1-6; cdr3_nt: TGCGCCAGCAGCTTGGCGTTTAGCGGCATTAATTCACCCCTCCACTTT; cdr3_aa: CASSLAFSGINSPLHF
d_call: TRBD1; v_call: TRBV5-6; clone_size: NA; j_call: TRBJ2-7; cdr3_nt: TGTGCCAGCAGCTTGGAGCAGGGGGCGGGAGAGCAGTACTTC; cdr3_aa: CASSLEQGAGEQYF
d_call: TRBD1; v_call: TRBV10-2; clone_size: NA; j_call: TRBJ1-6; cdr3_nt: TGCGCCAGCGTTGGGACAGCTAGAAATTCACCCCTCCACTTT; cdr3_aa: CASVGTARNSPLHF
d_call: TRBD1; v_call: TRBV5-6; clone_size: NA; j_call: TRBJ2-1; cdr3_nt: TGTGCCAGCAGGTCAGCCTCTACAGGGGGCTCCTACAATGAGCAGTTCTTC; cdr3_aa: CASRSASTGGSYNEQFF
d_call: TRBD1; v_call: TRBV10-3; clone_size: NA; j_call: TRBJ1-3; cdr3_nt: TGTGCCATCAACCCGGGACAGGGGGCTGGAAACACCATATATTTT; cdr3_aa: CAINPGQGAGNTIYF
d_call: TRBD1; v_call: TRBV29-1; clone_size: NA; j_call: TRBJ1-2; cdr3_nt: TGCAGCGTTGGACAGACAGGGGGCTATGGCTACACCTTC; cdr3_aa: CSVGQTGGYGYTF
d_call: TRBD1; v_call: TRBV11-3; clone_size: NA; j_call: TRBJ2-2; cdr3_nt: TGTGCCAGCAGCTTAAGACAGGGGAGTGGGGAGCTGTTTTTT; cdr3_aa: CASSLRQGSGELFF
d_call: NA; v_call: TRBV6-6; clone_size: NA; j_call: TRBJ2-7; cdr3_nt: TGTGCCAGCAGTTACGCGGTACGCTACGAGCAGTACTTC; cdr3_aa: CASSYAVRYEQYF
d_call: NA; v_call: TRBV7-9; clone_size: NA; j_call: TRBJ1-2; cdr3_nt: TGTGCCAGCAGCTTAGGTGATACGAGCTATGGCTACACCTTC; cdr3_aa: CASSLGDTSYGYTF
d_call: NA; v_call: TRBV7-9; clone_size: NA; j_call: TRBJ2-3; cdr3_nt: TGTGCCAGCAGCTTACAGGGAACAGATACGCAGTATTTT; cdr3_aa: CASSLQGTDTQYF
d_call: NA; v_call: TRBV30; clone_size: NA; j_call: TRBJ2-7; cdr3_nt: TGTGCCTGGAGTAACCTGAGTGAGGGGGAGCAGTACTTC; cdr3_aa: CAWSNLSEGEQYF
d_call: NA; v_call: TRBV7-9; clone_size: NA; j_call: TRBJ2-5; cdr3_nt: TGTGCCAGCAGCTTGAGCCCGCAAGAGACCCAGTACTTC; cdr3_aa: CASSLSPQETQYF
d_call: NA; v_call: TRBV7-9; clone_size: NA; j_call: TRBJ2-3; cdr3_nt: TGTGCCAGCAGCTTAAGTGGTACAGATACGCAGTATTTT; cdr3_aa: CASSLSGTDTQYF
d_call: TRBD2; v_call: TRBV4-2; clone_size: NA; j_call: TRBJ2-7; cdr3_nt: TGTGCCAGCAGCCAAGTGTCTAGCGGGGGTTACTCCTACGAGCAGTACTTC; cdr3_aa: CASSQVSSGGYSYEQYF
d_call: TRBD2; v_call: TRBV5-4; clone_size: once; j_call: TRBJ2-5; cdr3_nt: TGTGCCAGCAGCCGGGGGTTAGCGGGGAACGGAGAGACCCAGTACTTC; cdr3_aa: CASSRGLAGNGETQYF
d_call: NA; v_call: TRBV6-1; clone_size: NA; j_call: TRBJ2-5; cdr3_nt: TGTGCCAGCAGCCCGGTGGGGGGGCCGCGGGAGACCCAGTACTTC; cdr3_aa: CASSPVGGPRETQYF
d_call: NA; v_call: TRBV11-2; clone_size: NA; j_call: TRBJ1-1; cdr3_nt: TGTGCCAGCAGCTCCTCGAGAGGAGGGACTGAAGCTTTCTTT; cdr3_aa: CASSSSRGGTEAFF
d_call: NA; v_call: TRBV18; clone_size: NA; j_call: TRBJ1-1; cdr3_nt: TGTGCCAGCTCACCGACCAGGGGCGAGAGGGCTGAAGCTTTCTTT; cdr3_aa: CASSPTRGERAEAFF
d_call: TRBD1; v_call: TRBV10-2; clone_size: once; j_call: TRBJ1-3; cdr3_nt: TGCGCCAGCAGTGAACAGGGGGCTGGAAACGCCATATATTTT; cdr3_aa: CASSEQGAGNAIYF
d_call: NA; v_call: TRBV11-1; clone_size: once; j_call: TRBJ2-5; cdr3_nt: TGTGCCAGCAGCTTAGGACAGCGGGAGACCCAGTACTTC; cdr3_aa: CASSLGQRETQYF
d_call: NA; v_call: TRBV7-9; clone_size: once; j_call: TRBJ2-2; cdr3_nt: TGTGCCAGCAGCCTAGGGGGGCAAGGCGGGGAGCTGTTTTTT; cdr3_aa: CASSLGGQGGELFF
d_call: TRBD1; v_call: TRBV29-1; clone_size: NA; j_call: TRBJ1-2; cdr3_nt: TGCAGCGCCGTACAGGGGCCGAACTATGGCTACACCTTC; cdr3_aa: CSAVQGPNYGYTF
d_call: NA; v_call: TRBV4-3; clone_size: NA; j_call: TRBJ2-1; cdr3_nt: TGCGCCAGCAGCCAAGATCACGTGGGAGGTTATAATGAGCAGTTCTTC; cdr3_aa: CASSQDHVGGYNEQFF
d_call: NA; v_call: TRBV19; clone_size: NA; j_call: TRBJ1-5; cdr3_nt: TGTGCCAGTAACGGACGCGATCAGCCCCAGCATTTT; cdr3_aa: CASNGRDQPQHF
d_call: TRBD1; v_call: TRBV19; clone_size: NA; j_call: TRBJ2-3; cdr3_nt: TGTGCCACCTCCCCCGGGACAGGGGTGGTGGATACGCAGTATTTT; cdr3_aa: CATSPGTGVVDTQYF
d_call: TRBD2; v_call: TRBV7-9; clone_size: NA; j_call: TRBJ2-1; cdr3_nt: TGTGCCAGCAGCTTAGAAGGATTGACTAGCGGTCGAGGGGAGCAGTTCTTC; cdr3_aa: CASSLEGLTSGRGEQFF
d_call: NA; v_call: TRBV20-1; clone_size: NA; j_call: TRBJ1-6; cdr3_nt: TGCAGTGCGTCTGTGGCACCCCTCCACTTT; cdr3_aa: CSASVAPLHF
d_call: NA; v_call: TRBV28; clone_size: NA; j_call: TRBJ1-1; cdr3_nt: TGTGCCAGCAGCCCCCCTGTGGGGGTAGGGAACACTGAAGCTTTCTTT; cdr3_aa: CASSPPVGVGNTEAFF
d_call: NA; v_call: TRBV25-1; clone_size: NA; j_call: TRBJ1-2; cdr3_nt: TGTGCCAGCAGTGACGGGTTTGGGGGCTACACCTTC; cdr3_aa: CASSDGFGGYTF
d_call: NA; v_call: TRBV5-4; clone_size: few; j_call: TRBJ2-3; cdr3_nt: TGTGCCAGCAGCTTGCAGACACCCGGGGGAAAAGATACGCAGTATTTT; cdr3_aa: CASSLQTPGGKDTQYF
d_call: TRBD1; v_call: TRBV11-3; clone_size: NA; j_call: TRBJ2-1; cdr3_nt: TGTGCCAGCAGCTTGGGACAGGGGTTGCCCAATGAGCAGTTCTTC; cdr3_aa: CASSLGQGLPNEQFF
d_call: NA; v_call: TRBV6-5; clone_size: NA; j_call: TRBJ2-3; cdr3_nt: TGTGCCAGCAGTTACTTTTCCGGGGAAGGCGCAGATACGCAGTATTTT; cdr3_aa: CASSYFSGEGADTQYF
d_call: TRBD2; v_call: TRBV5-4; clone_size: NA; j_call: TRBJ2-5; cdr3_nt: TGTGCCAGCAGCCCAGGGACTAGCGGGGGCCAAGAGACCCAGTACTTC; cdr3_aa: CASSPGTSGGQETQYF
d_call: NA; v_call: TRBV10-2; clone_size: once; j_call: TRBJ1-1; cdr3_nt: TGCGCCAGCAGTGAGGAGAACACTGAAGCTTTCTTT; cdr3_aa: CASSEENTEAFF
d_call: NA; v_call: TRBV19; clone_size: NA; j_call: TRBJ2-7; cdr3_nt: TGTGCCAGTACTACCAGGGGACCTCCTGGCGAGCAGTACTTC; cdr3_aa: CASTTRGPPGEQYF
d_call: NA; v_call: TRBV15; clone_size: NA; j_call: TRBJ1-5; cdr3_nt: TGTGCCACCAGCAGCCCGGCGGGGTTCAATCAGCCCCAGCATTTT; cdr3_aa: CATSSPAGFNQPQHF
d_call: NA; v_call: TRBV5-4; clone_size: NA; j_call: TRBJ1-1; cdr3_nt: TGTGCCAGCAGCATGACCTTCACGGGCACTGAAGCTTTCTTT; cdr3_aa: CASSMTFTGTEAFF
d_call: NA; v_call: TRBV7-9; clone_size: NA; j_call: TRBJ1-6; cdr3_nt: TGTGCCAGCAGCTTAGAGACAGTTAATTCACCCCTCCACTTT; cdr3_aa: CASSLETVNSPLHF
d_call: NA; v_call: TRBV6-1; clone_size: once; j_call: TRBJ1-5; cdr3_nt: TGTGCCAGCAGTGAAGCGGTCAGACAGGCTACCCATCCTAATCAGCCCCAGCATTTT; cdr3_aa: CASSEAVRQATHPNQPQHF
d_call: NA; v_call: TRBV6-5; clone_size: once; j_call: TRBJ2-2; cdr3_nt: TGTGCCAGCATCCCTCGGAGCAGTCTCCCCGGGGAGCTGTTTTTT; cdr3_aa: CASIPRSSLPGELFF